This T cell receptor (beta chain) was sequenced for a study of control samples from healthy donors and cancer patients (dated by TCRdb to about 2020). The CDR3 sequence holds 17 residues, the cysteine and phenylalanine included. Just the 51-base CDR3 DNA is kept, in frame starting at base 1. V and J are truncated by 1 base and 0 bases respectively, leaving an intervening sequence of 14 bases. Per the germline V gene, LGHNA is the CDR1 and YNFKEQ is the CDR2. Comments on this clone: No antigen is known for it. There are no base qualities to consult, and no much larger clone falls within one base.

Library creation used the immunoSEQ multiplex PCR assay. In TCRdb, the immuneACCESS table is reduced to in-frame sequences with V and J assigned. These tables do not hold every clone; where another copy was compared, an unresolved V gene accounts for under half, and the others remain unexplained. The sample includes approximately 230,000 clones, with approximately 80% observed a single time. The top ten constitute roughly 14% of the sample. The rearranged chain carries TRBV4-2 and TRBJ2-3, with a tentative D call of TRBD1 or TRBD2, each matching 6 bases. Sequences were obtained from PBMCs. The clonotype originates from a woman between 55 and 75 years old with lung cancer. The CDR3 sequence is CASSQGARRGSTDTQYF. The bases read TGTGCCAGCAGCCAAGGAGCGAGGAGGGGGAGCACAGATACGCAGTATTTT.